Below, one TCR beta chain is given with its context. The germline V and J ends were trimmed by 4 bases and 4 bases, with 21 bases remaining between them. Germline CDR1 MDHEN, CDR2 SYDVKM. The CDR3 spans 17 residues. The sample comes from a study of cytomegalovirus exposure and HLA in healthy donors. The PCR made use of 60 Vbeta and 13 Jbeta primers. The assay was immunoSEQ multiplex PCR, and TCRdb's table has in-frame clones only and misses some. Counted here are over 75,000 clones, roughly 82% occurring once; the ten biggest clones make up about 3.7%. The chain joins TRBV28 to TRBJ2-3, with D possibly TRBD2 on 5 matching bases. The sequence was obtained from a man aged 25-40 years in good health and CMV-seropositive. Sequencing was carried out using PBMCs. CDR3 sequence: CASSSYKTRQLPDTQYF. The CDR3 nucleotides read TGTGCCAGCAGTTCGTATAAAACTAGGCAGTTGCCAGATACGCAGTATTTT.